A single sample is the source of the 24 T cell receptor beta chains below, sequenced in a study of control samples from healthy donors and cancer patients. Sequenced by immunoSEQ multiplex PCR; TCRdb stores in-frame clones only, minus some. The table has 390,000 or so clones, approximately 90% seen once; the top ten hold over 5.5%. The specimen was PBMCs. Receptors originate from a man aged 40-50 years with head and neck cancer.

The genes are TRBV5-1 and TRBJ2-3; D uncertain. Trimming cost V 0 bases and J 2 bases, with 10 bases left between them. The CDR3 is 15 amino acids. Germline-derived CDR1 and CDR2 are SGHRS and YFSETQ. CDR3 amino acids: CASSLVVGSTDTQYF. CDR3 in DNA: TGCGCCAGCAGCTTGGTGGTAGGGTCCACAGATACGCAGTATTTT.

As to this clone: This sample also contains other DNA sequences that code for the same CDR3. The chain couples TRBV5-1 to TRBJ2-1; 13 bases map to TRBD2. Germline V gene lookup returns CDR1 SGHRS and CDR2 YFSETQ. The CDR3 has 15 amino acids. V was pared by 0 bases and J by 6 bases, with 0 bases of the junction left unmatched. DNA of the CDR3: TGCGCCAGCAGCTTGGGACTAGCGGGAGGCAATGAGCAGTTCTTC. Its protein is CASSLGLAGGNEQFF.

V gene TRBV7-2 combines with J gene TRBJ1-2; D gene uncertain. The CDR3 runs 14 residues. The germline V and J ends were trimmed by 3 bases and 7 bases, with 15 bases remaining between them. CDR1 and CDR2 (germline): SGHTA, FQGNSA. The CDR3 DNA sequence: TGTGCCAGCAGCTTCCGAAGCGTAGGTGGTGGCTACACCTTC. This gives the protein CASSFRSVGGGYTF.

V gene TRBV9 combines with J gene TRBJ2-7; D is unresolved. The CDR3 is made up of 12 amino acids. CDR1 and CDR2 from the germline V gene are SGDLS and YYNGEE. Between the trimmed V and J ends, which lost 3 bases and 6 bases, there was a span of 10 bases. In DNA form, the CDR3 reads TGTGCCAGCAGCGCATCGACATCCGAGCAGTACTTC. This encodes CASSASTSEQYF.

The V gene is TRBV27, the J gene TRBJ1-2, with 9 bases that match TRBD1. CDR1 and CDR2 from the germline V gene are MNHEY and SMNVEV (reference sequence). Trimming cost V 5 bases and J 5 bases; bases outside gene matches: 6. This CDR3 spans 14 amino acids. The CDR3 sequence: CASSTPGTGYGYTF. DNA of the CDR3: TGTGCCAGCAGTACACCCGGGACAGGGTATGGCTACACCTTC.

As for this clone: An end of the junction differs from the germline gene, which may be a read error. The rearrangement joins TRBV7-7 to TRBJ2-3, with D unresolved. Germline V gives CDR1 SSHAT, CDR2 FNYEAQ (reference sequence). This CDR3 region has 13 residues. This CDR3 is CASSPASTDTQYF. In DNA, the CDR3 is TGTGCTAGCAGCCCCGCTAGCACAGATACGCAGTATTTT.

This CDR3 is CASSPRASYNEQFF. For the CDR3, the DNA is TGTGCCAGCAGTCCCCGAGCTTCCTACAATGAGCAGTTCTTC. The V and J genes are TRBV25-1 and TRBJ2-1; D is unresolved. Germline assignment: CDR1 MGHDK and CDR2 SYGVNS. The CDR3 has 14 residues. V gave up 5 bases and J gave up 1 base, with 9 bases separating them.

The V gene is TRBV30, the J gene TRBJ1-3, with no clear D. CDR1 and CDR2 (germline): GTSNPN, SVGIG (reference sequence). The CDR3 extends over 13 amino acids. Between the trimmed V and J ends, which lost 0 bases and 4 bases, there was a span of 7 bases. CDR3 sequence reads: CAWSVVVGNTIYF. DNA for the CDR3: TGTGCCTGGAGTGTAGTGGTCGGAAACACCATATATTTT.

V and J are TRBV6-5 and TRBJ2-7, with no clear D. The CDR3 length is 11 residues. The V gene's germline CDR1 is MNHEY and CDR2 SVGAGI. V was shortened by 2 bases and J by 7 bases, with 6 bases between the two germline ends. For the CDR3, the DNA is TGTGCCAGCAGTTACCCCCCGGAGCAGTACTTC. It is translated as CASSYPPEQYF.

This clone was seen a few times. The gene calls are TRBV10-2 and TRBJ2-7, with 9 bases that match TRBD1. CDR1 and CDR2 (germline): WSHSY, SAAADI. Trimming cost V 6 bases and J 2 bases; bases outside gene matches: 5. CDR3 length: 14 amino acids. The chain's CDR3 is CASRRTGETYEQYF. The CDR3 region has the DNA TGCGCCAGCAGACGGACAGGGGAAACCTACGAGCAGTACTTC.

There are a few counts of this clone. In nucleotides, the CDR3 is TGTGCCAGCAGCTCCTGGGTCACAGATACGCAGTATTTT. It is translated as CASSSWVTDTQYF. The chain uses TRBV6-6 and TRBJ2-3; D is ambiguous. Germline CDR1 reads MNHNY; CDR2 reads SVGAGI (reference sequence). The CDR3 has 13 residues. V was shortened by 6 bases and J by 2 bases, with 9 bases between the two germline ends.

The CDR3 here is CASSLSSKWTGSEEQFF. The CDR3 nucleotides are TGTGCCAGCAGCCTATCCTCAAAGTGGACAGGGTCGGAAGAGCAGTTCTTC. V usage is TRBV4-2 and J usage is TRBJ2-1; 8 nucleotides match TRBD1. The germline V gene encodes CDR1 LGHNA and CDR2 YNFKEQ. The J segment lost 10 bases and the V segment lost 4 bases, leaving 18 bases of the junction unmatched. The CDR3 extends over 17 amino acids.

The rearrangement joins TRBV7-9 to TRBJ1-1; D not resolved. Germline V gives CDR1 SEHNR, CDR2 FQNEAQ (reference sequence). Trimming removed 5 bases at V and 0 bases at J, with 13 bases between. This CDR3 has 15 residues. CDR3 in DNA: TGTGCCAGCAGCCTACAGAGAGACATGAACACTGAAGCTTTCTTT. Residues: CASSLQRDMNTEAFF.

This clone appeared a few times. The J gene is TRBJ1-5, the V gene TRBV5-1, with 7 bases lining up with TRBD1. The CDR3 spans 19 residues. The germline CDR1 and CDR2 sequences are SGHRS and YFSETQ. Trimming at V came to 0 bases and at J to 1 base, leaving 13 bases not matched to a gene. CDR3: CASSLATGQINRSNQPQHF. Here the CDR3 DNA reads TGCGCCAGCAGCTTGGCCACGGGACAGATTAATAGAAGCAATCAGCCCCAGCATTTT.

The chain employs TRBV28 and TRBJ1-2; no firm D call. The V and J ends lost 6 bases and 2 bases respectively, with 16 bases between them. Germline V gives CDR1 MDHEN, CDR2 SYDVKM. CDR3 length: 15 amino acids. The CDR3: CASRGWFGGNYGYTF. As DNA, the CDR3 is TGTGCCAGCAGGGGGTGGTTCGGAGGGAACTATGGCTACACCTTC.

The rearrangement joins TRBV24-1 to TRBJ2-3; 9 bases match TRBD1. This CDR3 contains 16 residues. With V trimmed by 4 bases and J by 6 bases, 10 bases remained unmatched. Germline assignment: CDR1 KGHDR and CDR2 SFDVKD. CDR3 loop: CATSEFKQGARDTQYF. The CDR3 coding sequence is TGTGCCACCAGTGAGTTTAAACAGGGGGCTCGGGATACGCAGTATTTT.

The V call is TRBV27, the J call TRBJ1-1, with 7 nucleotides matching TRBD1. Germline V lookup: CDR1 MNHEY, CDR2 SMNVEV (reference sequence). The CDR3 consists of 14 residues. Germline trimming cut 5 bases from V and 4 bases from J; bases unmatched to any gene: 7. CDR3 region: CASSTLSGGTEAFF. In DNA form, the CDR3 reads TGTGCCAGCAGTACCCTTTCAGGGGGCACTGAAGCTTTCTTT.

This clone was counted once. The rearrangement uses TRBV7-8 and TRBJ2-7; D is unclear. CDR3 length equals 13 residues. V was shortened by 1 base and J by 9 bases, with 13 bases between the two germline ends. Germline CDR1 and CDR2: SGHVS and FQNEAQ. CDR3 in amino acids: CASSLDPIGTQYF. The CDR3 DNA reads TGTGCCAGCAGCTTAGATCCTATCGGCACGCAGTACTTC.

This chain uses TRBV11-2 with TRBJ1-3; possible D gene TRBD1, 5 bases. Germline values: CDR1 SGHAT, CDR2 FQNNGV. This CDR3 has 16 amino acids. Deletions cut 1 base from V and 0 bases from J, with 10 bases between. The CDR3 protein is CASSLGGGYSGNTIYF. Here the CDR3 DNA reads TGTGCCAGCAGCTTAGGGGGGGGGTACTCTGGAAACACCATATATTTT.

V gene TRBV6-5 combines with J gene TRBJ1-1; D unclear. The CDR3 length is 13 residues. Germline CDR1 and CDR2: MNHEY and SVGAGI. Trimming took off 6 bases at V and 0 bases at J, with 8 bases between the two ends. For the CDR3, the DNA is TGTGCCAGCAGGGTCCGCATGAACACTGAAGCTTTCTTT. It yields the protein CASRVRMNTEAFF.

The chain has TRBV29-1 and TRBJ2-3; either TRBD1 or TRBD2 may fit D (5 bases each). The CDR3 contains 14 residues. The germline V and J ends were trimmed by 3 bases and 1 base, with 11 bases remaining between them. Germline V gene data show CDR1 as SQVTM and CDR2 as ANQGSEA. CDR3 sequence: CSVDPGRGTDTQYF. CDR3 nucleotide sequence: TGCAGCGTTGACCCGGGACGCGGCACAGATACGCAGTATTTT.

This clone was seen a single time. The chain uses TRBV9 and TRBJ2-3, with unresolved D. V lost 1 base and J 8 bases, leaving 8 bases between the germline ends. The CDR3 consists of 12 residues. Germline V gene data show CDR1 as SGDLS and CDR2 as YYNGEE. CDR3 amino acids: CASSVKPGTQYF. The CDR3 region has the DNA TGTGCCAGCAGCGTAAAGCCGGGTACGCAGTATTTT. Supplemented by reference TRBV9 and TRBJ2-3, the full variable domain reads DSGVTQTPKHLITATGQRVTLRCSPRSGDLSVYWYQQSLDQGLQFLIQYYNGEERAKGNILERFSAQQFPDLHSELNLSSLELGDSALYFCASSVKPGTQYFGPGTRLTVL.

The V and J genes are TRBV11-2 and TRBJ2-6; D is ambiguous. V lost 5 bases and J lost 0, with 11 bases in between. CDR1 and CDR2 (germline): SGHAT, FQNNGV. This CDR3 is 16 amino acids long. The CDR3 region is CASSLDGASGANVLTF. DNA of the CDR3: TGTGCCAGCAGCCTCGATGGTGCCTCTGGGGCCAACGTCCTGACTTTC.

A note on this clone: The same CDR3 can be traced to other DNA sequences in this sample. The chain links TRBV27 to TRBJ1-5, with D tentatively TRBD1 (5 bases). The germline V and J ends were trimmed by 3 bases and 6 bases, with 6 bases remaining between them. CDR3 length: 12 residues. The germline V gene encodes CDR1 MNHEY and CDR2 SMNVEV (reference sequence). This CDR3 is CASSLGGQPQHF. For the CDR3, the DNA is TGTGCCAGCAGTTTGGGGGGTCAGCCCCAGCATTTT.